This T cell receptor beta chain was identified in a study of cytomegalovirus exposure and HLA in healthy donors. Germline V CDR1 and CDR2: SEHNR, FQNEAQ (reference sequence). The V gene lost 1 base and the J gene lost 4 bases, with 11 bases spanning the gap. The CDR3 runs to 15 residues. 13 Jbeta primers and 60 Vbeta primers were used for the PCR. Sequencing was performed with immunoSEQ multiplex PCR; in TCRdb, only in-frame clones are kept and a portion is missing. The sample has about 180,000 clones; more than 75% are singletons. This clone was seen once. Sample: PBMCs. The origin of this receptor is a man aged 40-49 years in good health and CMV-seronegative. J is TRBJ2-1 and V is TRBV7-9, with unresolved D. CDR3 in amino acids: CASSLGVNSYNEQFF. The CDR3, as DNA: TGTGCCAGCAGCTTAGGAGTTAACTCGTACAATGAGCAGTTCTTC.